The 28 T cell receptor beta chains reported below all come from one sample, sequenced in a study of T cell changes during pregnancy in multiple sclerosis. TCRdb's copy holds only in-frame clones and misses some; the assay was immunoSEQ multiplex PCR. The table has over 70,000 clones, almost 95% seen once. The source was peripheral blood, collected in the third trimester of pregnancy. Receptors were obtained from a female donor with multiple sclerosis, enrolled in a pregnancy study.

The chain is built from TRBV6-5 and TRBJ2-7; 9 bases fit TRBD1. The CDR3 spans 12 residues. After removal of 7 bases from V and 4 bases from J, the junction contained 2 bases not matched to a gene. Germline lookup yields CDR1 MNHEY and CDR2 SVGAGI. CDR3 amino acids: CASNGQGYEQYF. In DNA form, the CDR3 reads TGTGCCAGCAATGGACAGGGGTACGAGCAGTACTTC.

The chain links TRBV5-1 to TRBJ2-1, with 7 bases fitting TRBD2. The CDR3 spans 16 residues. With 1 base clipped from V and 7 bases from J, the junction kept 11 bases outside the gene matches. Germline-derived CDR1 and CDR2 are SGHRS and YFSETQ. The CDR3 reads CASSLQGGSLGNEQFF. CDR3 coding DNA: TGCGCCAGCAGCTTGCAGGGAGGGAGCTTGGGGAATGAGCAGTTCTTC.

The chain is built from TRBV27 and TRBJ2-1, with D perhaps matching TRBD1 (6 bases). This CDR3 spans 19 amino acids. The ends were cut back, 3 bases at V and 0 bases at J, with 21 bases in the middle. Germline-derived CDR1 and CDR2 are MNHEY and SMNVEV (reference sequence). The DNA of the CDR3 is TGTGCCAGCAGTTTTCGTGGGGGCCTATTCCAAAGCTCCTACAATGAGCAGTTCTTC. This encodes CASSFRGGLFQSSYNEQFF.

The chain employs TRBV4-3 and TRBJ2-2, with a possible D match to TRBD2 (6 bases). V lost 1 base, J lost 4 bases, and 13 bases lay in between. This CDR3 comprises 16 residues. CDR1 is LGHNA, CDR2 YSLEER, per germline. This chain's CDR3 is CASSQGTSGFTGELFF. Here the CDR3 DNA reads TGCGCCAGCAGCCAAGGTACCAGCGGGTTCACCGGGGAGCTGTTTTTT.

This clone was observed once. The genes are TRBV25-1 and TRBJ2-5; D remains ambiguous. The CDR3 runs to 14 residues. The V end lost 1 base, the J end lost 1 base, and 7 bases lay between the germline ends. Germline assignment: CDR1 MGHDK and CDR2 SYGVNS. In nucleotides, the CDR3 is TGTGCCAGCAGTGAATTTGAGTCCCAAGAGACCCAGTACTTC. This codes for CASSEFESQETQYF.

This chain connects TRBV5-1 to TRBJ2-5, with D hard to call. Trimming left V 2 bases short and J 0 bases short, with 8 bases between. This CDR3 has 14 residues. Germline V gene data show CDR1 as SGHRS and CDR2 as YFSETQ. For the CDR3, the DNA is TGCGCCAGCAGCTTTGGGCCTGACCAAGAGACCCAGTACTTC. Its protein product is CASSFGPDQETQYF.

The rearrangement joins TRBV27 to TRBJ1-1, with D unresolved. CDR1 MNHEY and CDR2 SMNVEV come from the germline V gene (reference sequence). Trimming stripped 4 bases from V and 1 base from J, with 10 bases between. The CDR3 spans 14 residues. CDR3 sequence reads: CASSYGSANTEAFF. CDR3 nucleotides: TGTGCCAGCAGTTACGGGTCGGCGAACACTGAAGCTTTCTTT.

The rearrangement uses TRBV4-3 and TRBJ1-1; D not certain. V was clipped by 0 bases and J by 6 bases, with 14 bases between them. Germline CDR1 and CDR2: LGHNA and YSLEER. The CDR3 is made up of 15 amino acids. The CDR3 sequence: CASSQEAGFVSEAFF. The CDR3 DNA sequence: TGCGCCAGCAGCCAAGAGGCGGGGTTTGTCTCTGAAGCTTTCTTT.

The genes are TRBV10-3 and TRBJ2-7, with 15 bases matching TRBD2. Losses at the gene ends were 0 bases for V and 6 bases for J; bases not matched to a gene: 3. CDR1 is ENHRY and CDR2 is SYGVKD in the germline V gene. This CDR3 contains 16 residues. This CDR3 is CAISESAGLAGGEQYF. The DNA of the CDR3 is TGTGCCATCAGTGAGTCGGCGGGACTAGCGGGAGGCGAGCAGTACTTC.

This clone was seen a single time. For the CDR3, the DNA is TGTGCCAGCACCGGGACTAGCGGGTACCAAGAGACCCAGTACTTC. This sequence encodes CASTGTSGYQETQYF. The rearrangement uses TRBV2 and TRBJ2-5; 12 bases are a match to TRBD2. Germline V lookup: CDR1 SNHLY, CDR2 FYNNEI. Unmatched junction bases numbered 3, after V lost 7 bases and J lost 0 bases. This CDR3 has 15 residues.

CDR3 in amino acids: CASSAGTSMAYEQYF. The CDR3 DNA sequence: TGTGCCAGCAGCGCGGGGACTAGCATGGCCTACGAGCAGTACTTC. V is TRBV9 and J is TRBJ2-7; 9 bases fit TRBD2. The germline CDR1 and CDR2 sequences are SGDLS and YYNGEE. V shed 3 bases and J 2 bases; nucleotides not matched to a gene: 6. The CDR3 has 15 amino acids.

The CDR3 DNA sequence: TGTGCCAGCAGCTTGACAGGGGGCGGGAACACCGGGGAGCTGTTTTTT. Translated: CASSLTGGGNTGELFF. The V and J genes are TRBV7-9 and TRBJ2-2; TRBD1 matches at 10 bases. Germline CDR1 and CDR2: SEHNR and FQNEAQ (reference sequence). After removal of 3 bases from V and 1 base from J, the junction contained 2 bases not matched to a gene. This CDR3 is built from 16 residues.

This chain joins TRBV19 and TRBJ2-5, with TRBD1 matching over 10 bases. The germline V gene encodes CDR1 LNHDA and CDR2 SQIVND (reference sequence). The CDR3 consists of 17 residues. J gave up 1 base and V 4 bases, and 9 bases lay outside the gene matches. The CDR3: CASSRETGGIGQETQYF. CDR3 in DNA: TGTGCCAGTAGTAGGGAGACAGGGGGCATTGGCCAAGAGACCCAGTACTTC. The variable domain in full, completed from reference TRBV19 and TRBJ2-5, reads DGGITQSPKYLFRKEGQNVTLSCEQNLNHDAMYWYRQDPGQGLRLIYYSQIVNDFQKGDIAEGYSVSREKKESFPLTVTSAQKNPTAFYLCASSRETGGIGQETQYFGPGTRLLVL.

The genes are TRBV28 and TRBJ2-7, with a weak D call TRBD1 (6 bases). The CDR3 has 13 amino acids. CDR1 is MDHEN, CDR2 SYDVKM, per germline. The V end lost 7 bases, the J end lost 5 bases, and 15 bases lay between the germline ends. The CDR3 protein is CASKGPGEHEQYF. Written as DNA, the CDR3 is TGTGCCAGCAAGGGCCCAGGGGAACACGAGCAGTACTTC.

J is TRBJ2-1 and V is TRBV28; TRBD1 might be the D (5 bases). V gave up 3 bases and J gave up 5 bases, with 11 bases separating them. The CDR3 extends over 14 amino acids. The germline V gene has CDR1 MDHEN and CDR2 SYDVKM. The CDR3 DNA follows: TGTGCCAGCAGTTTTCCAGGGAATAACAATGAGCAGTTCTTC. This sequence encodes CASSFPGNNNEQFF. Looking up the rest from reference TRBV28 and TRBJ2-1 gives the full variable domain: DVKVTQSSRYLVKRTGEKVFLECVQDMDHENMFWYRQDPGLGLRLIYFSYDVKMKEKGDIPEGYSVSREKKERFSLILESASTNQTSMYLCASSFPGNNNEQFFGPGTRLTVL.

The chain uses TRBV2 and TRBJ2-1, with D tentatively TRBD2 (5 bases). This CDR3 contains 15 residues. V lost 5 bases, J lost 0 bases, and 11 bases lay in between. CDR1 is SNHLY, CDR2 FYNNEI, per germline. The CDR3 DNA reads TGTGCCAGCAGTACTATGGCGGGCTCCTACAATGAGCAGTTCTTC. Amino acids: CASSTMAGSYNEQFF.

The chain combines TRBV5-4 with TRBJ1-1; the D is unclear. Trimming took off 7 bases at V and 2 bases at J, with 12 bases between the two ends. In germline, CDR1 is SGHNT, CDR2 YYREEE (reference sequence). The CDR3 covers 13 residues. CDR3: CASRRIDNTEAFF. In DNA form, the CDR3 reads TGTGCCAGCCGGCGGATAGATAACACTGAAGCTTTCTTT.

DNA of the CDR3: TGTGCCAGTAGTACTCAAAAGCGGGAGTACAATGAGCAGTTCTTC. This translates into CASSTQKREYNEQFF. The rearrangement uses TRBV19 and TRBJ2-1; the match to TRBD2 covers 8 bases. The trim removed 4 bases at V and 4 bases at J, leaving 6 bases unmatched. This CDR3 comprises 15 residues. The germline V gene has CDR1 LNHDA and CDR2 SQIVND (reference sequence). Full variable domain (missing parts from reference TRBV19 and TRBJ2-1): DGGITQSPKYLFRKEGQNVTLSCEQNLNHDAMYWYRQDPGQGLRLIYYSQIVNDFQKGDIAEGYSVSREKKESFPLTVTSAQKNPTAFYLCASSTQKREYNEQFFGPGTRLTVL.

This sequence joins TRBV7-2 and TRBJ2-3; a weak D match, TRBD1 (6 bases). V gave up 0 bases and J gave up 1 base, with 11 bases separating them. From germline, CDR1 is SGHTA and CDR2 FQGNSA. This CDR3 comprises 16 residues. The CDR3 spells CASSLAKGVGTDTQYF. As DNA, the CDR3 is TGTGCCAGCAGCTTAGCGAAGGGGGTAGGCACAGATACGCAGTATTTT.

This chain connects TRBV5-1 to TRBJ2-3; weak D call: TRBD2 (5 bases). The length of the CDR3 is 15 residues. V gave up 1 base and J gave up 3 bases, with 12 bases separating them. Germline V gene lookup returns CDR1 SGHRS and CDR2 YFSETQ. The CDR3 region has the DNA TGCGCCAGCAGCTTGAAGAGGGCGGGTACAGATACGCAGTATTTT. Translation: CASSLKRAGTDTQYF.

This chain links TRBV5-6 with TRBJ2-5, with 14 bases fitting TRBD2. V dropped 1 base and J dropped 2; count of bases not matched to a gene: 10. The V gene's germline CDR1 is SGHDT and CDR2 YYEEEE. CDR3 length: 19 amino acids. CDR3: CASSLSYGTSGSSQETQYF. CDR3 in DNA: TGTGCCAGCAGCTTGTCTTACGGGACTAGCGGGAGCTCTCAAGAGACCCAGTACTTC. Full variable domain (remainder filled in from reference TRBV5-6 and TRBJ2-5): DAGVTQSPTHLIKTRGQQVTLRCSPKSGHDTVSWYQQALGQGPQFIFQYYEEEERQRGNFPDRFSGHQFPNYSSELNVNALLLGDSALYLCASSLSYGTSGSSQETQYFGPGTRLLVL.

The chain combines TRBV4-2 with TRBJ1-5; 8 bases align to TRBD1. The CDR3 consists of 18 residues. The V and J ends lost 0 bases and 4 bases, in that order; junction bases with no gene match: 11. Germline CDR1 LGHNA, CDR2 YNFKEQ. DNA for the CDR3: TGTGCCAGCAGCCAAGATTGGTCTTGGACAGGGATGAATCAGCCCCAGCATTTT. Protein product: CASSQDWSWTGMNQPQHF.

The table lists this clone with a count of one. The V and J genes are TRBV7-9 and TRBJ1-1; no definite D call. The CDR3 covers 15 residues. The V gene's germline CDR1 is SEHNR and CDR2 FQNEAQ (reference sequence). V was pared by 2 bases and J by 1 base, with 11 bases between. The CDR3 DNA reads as TGTGCCAGCAGCTTATCTCCAAACAAGAACACTGAAGCTTTCTTT. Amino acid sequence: CASSLSPNKNTEAFF.

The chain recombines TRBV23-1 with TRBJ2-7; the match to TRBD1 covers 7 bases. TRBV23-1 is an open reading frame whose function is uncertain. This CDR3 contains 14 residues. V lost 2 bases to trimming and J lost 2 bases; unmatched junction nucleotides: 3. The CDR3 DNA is TGCGCCAGCAGTCAACGGACAGGTACCTACGAGCAGTACTTC. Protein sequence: CASSQRTGTYEQYF.

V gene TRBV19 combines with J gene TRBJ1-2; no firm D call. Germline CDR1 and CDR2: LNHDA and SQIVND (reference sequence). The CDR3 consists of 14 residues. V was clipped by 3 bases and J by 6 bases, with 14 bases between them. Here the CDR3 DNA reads TGTGCCAGTAGTATCGGGAGGGTCAGCGATGGCTACACCTTC. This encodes CASSIGRVSDGYTF.

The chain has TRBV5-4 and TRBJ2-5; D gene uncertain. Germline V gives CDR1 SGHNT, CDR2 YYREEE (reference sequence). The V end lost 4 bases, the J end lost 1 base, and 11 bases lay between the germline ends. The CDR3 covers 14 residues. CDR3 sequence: CASSLISFQETQYF. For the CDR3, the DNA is TGTGCCAGCAGCCTTATTTCCTTCCAAGAGACCCAGTACTTC.

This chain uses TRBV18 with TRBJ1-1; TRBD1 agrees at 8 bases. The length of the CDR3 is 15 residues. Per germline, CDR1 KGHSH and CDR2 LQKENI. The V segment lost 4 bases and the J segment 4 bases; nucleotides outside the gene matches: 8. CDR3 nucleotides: TGTGCCAGCTCACAGGATGGACAGGGTGGCACTGAAGCTTTCTTT. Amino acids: CASSQDGQGGTEAFF.

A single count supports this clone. In DNA, the CDR3 is TGCGCCAGCAGCCAAGTGGTGTCGACAGGGACAACTAATGAAAAACTGTTTTTT. It encodes CASSQVVSTGTTNEKLFF. The J gene is TRBJ1-4, the V gene TRBV4-1; 7 nucleotides line up with TRBD1. CDR1 MGHRA and CDR2 YSYEKL come from the germline V gene. This CDR3 comprises 18 residues. The J segment lost 0 bases and the V segment lost 1 base, leaving 8 bases of the junction unmatched.